The rows below give T cell receptor beta chains drawn from one sample of a study of Ad26.COV2.S vaccination and SARS-CoV-2 variants. Sequenced by immunoSEQ multiplex PCR; TCRdb stores in-frame clones only, minus some. Of about 380,000 clones in the sample, about four fifths were seen once. Material: peripheral blood, obtained in a trial of Ad26.COV2.S vaccine versus placebo. All receptors derive from a person between 18 and 59 years old who received the Ad26.COV2.S COVID-19 vaccine or a placebo. CDR3s include the opening cysteine and the closing phenylalanine or tryptophan. Each record gives: V gene, D gene, J gene, clone size, CDR3 protein, CDR3 DNA. D genes are given only for firm matches. Part of the rows lack a size; the others show once, few, many or a class for expanded clones.

>TRBV2|NA|TRBJ2-7|NA
CASSGSQEGEQYF
TGTGCCAGCAGTGGATCTCAGGAGGGCGAGCAGTACTTC
>TRBV27|NA|TRBJ2-7|NA
CASSFGGMGEQYF
TGTGCCAGCAGTTTTGGAGGGATGGGCGAGCAGTACTTC
>TRBV5-4|NA|TRBJ2-7|once
CASSTSGYEQYF
TGTGCCAGCAGTACTAGTGGGTACGAGCAGTACTTC
>TRBV4-1|TRBD2|TRBJ2-5|NA
CASSQLTSGRAMVGSETQYF
TGCGCCAGCAGCCAATTAACTAGCGGGAGGGCCATGGTTGGGTCGGAGACCCAGTACTTC
>TRBV7-2|NA|TRBJ1-6|NA
CASSPGSGGYNSPLHF
TGTGCCAGCAGCCCAGGGAGTGGGGGCTATAATTCACCCCTCCACTTT
>TRBV6-2/TRBV6-3|NA|TRBJ1-1|few
CASSLGRATEAFF
TGTGCCAGCAGTTTAGGGAGGGCTACTGAAGCTTTCTTT
>TRBV2|NA|TRBJ2-7|NA
CASSLEGTRGLYEQYF
TGTGCCAGCAGTCTTGAAGGGACACGGGGACTCTACGAGCAGTACTTC
>TRBV6-6|NA|TRBJ2-2|once
CASSLQSTGELFF
TGTGCCAGCAGCCTACAGAGCACCGGGGAGCTGTTTTTT
>TRBV27|NA|TRBJ2-5|NA
CASSLSGGGGWETQYF
TGTGCCAGCAGTTTATCAGGGGGTGGGGGTTGGGAGACCCAGTACTTC
>TRBV10-3|NA|TRBJ2-7|few
CAISGSQKGYEQYF
TGTGCCATCAGTGGCAGCCAGAAGGGGTACGAGCAGTACTTC
>TRBV11-2|TRBD2|TRBJ2-7|once
CASTQPGLATYEQYF
TGTGCCAGCACCCAACCGGGACTAGCGACTTACGAGCAGTACTTC
>TRBV30|NA|TRBJ2-1|NA
CAWSGRGSYNEQFF
TGTGCCTGGAGTGGCAGGGGCTCCTACAATGAGCAGTTCTTC
>TRBV5-1|TRBD1|TRBJ2-7|NA
CASSLGTGDNEQYF
TGCGCCAGCAGCTTGGGGACAGGGGACAACGAGCAGTACTTC
>TRBV5-1|NA|TRBJ2-4|many
CASSPSKGNIQYF
TGCGCCAGCAGCCCCTCTAAGGGGAACATTCAGTACTTC
>TRBV7-3|NA|TRBJ2-1|NA
CASSLTKVNEQFF
TGTGCCAGCAGCTTAACAAAGGTCAATGAGCAGTTCTTC
>TRBV7-2|NA|TRBJ2-4|NA
CASSQMAGYFHVQYF
TGTGCCAGCAGCCAAATGGCGGGCTACTTCCACGTTCAGTACTTC
>TRBV6-1|TRBD2|TRBJ2-5|NA
CASSEGPSGRRETQYF
TGTGCCAGCAGTGAAGGTCCTAGCGGGAGGAGGGAGACCCAGTACTTC
>TRBV6-5|TRBD1|TRBJ1-2|NA
CASRAGGQGDGYTF
TGTGCCAGCAGGGCCGGGGGACAGGGGGATGGCTACACCTTC
>TRBV4-1|NA|TRBJ2-1|NA
CASSLGLLWEQFF
TGCGCCAGCAGCCTAGGACTCTTATGGGAGCAGTTCTTC
>TRBV4-2|TRBD2|TRBJ2-5|NA
CASSHGRLAGETQYF
TGTGCCAGCAGCCATGGGCGCCTAGCGGGGGAGACCCAGTACTTC